This T cell receptor (beta chain) was sequenced during a study of shared clonotypes between healthy human individuals. Study-level findings and limits: Naive subsets tended to show greater estimated richness than memory subsets.

On this clone itself: The antigen is undetermined.

The length of the CDR3 is 15 residues. The V gene's germline CDR1 is SGHTA and CDR2 FQGTGA. CD8 cells regarded as naive lacked CD45RO, were positively chosen for CCR7, and omitted terminally differentiated effector memory CD45RA+ cells. Sequenced by immunoSEQ multiplex PCR; TCRdb stores in-frame clones only, minus some. The table has almost 700,000 clones, 92% seen once. The source of this sequence is a man aged 30-40 years in good health. The chain carries TRBV7-3 and TRBJ2-5; 9 nucleotides agree with TRBD2. The J call may be faulty, since TRBJ2-7 better matches the DNA end. Sequencing input: naive CD8+ T cells sorted from blood. In DNA form, the CDR3 reads TGTGCCAGCAGCTTATATCCTAGCGGGGCCTACGAGCAGTACTTC. Protein sequence: CASSLYPSGAYEQYF.